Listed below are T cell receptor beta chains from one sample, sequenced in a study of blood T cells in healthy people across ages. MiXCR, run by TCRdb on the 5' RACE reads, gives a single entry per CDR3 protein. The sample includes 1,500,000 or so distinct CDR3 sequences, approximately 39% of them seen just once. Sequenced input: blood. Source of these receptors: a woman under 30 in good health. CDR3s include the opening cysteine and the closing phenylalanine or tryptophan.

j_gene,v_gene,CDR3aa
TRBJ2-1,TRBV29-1,CSVEEWDNEQFF
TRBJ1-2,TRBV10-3,CAISDGVTGGEYGYTF
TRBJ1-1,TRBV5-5,CASSGTTGTDTEAFF
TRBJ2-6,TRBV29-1,CSVELGVGGGANVLTF
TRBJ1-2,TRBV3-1,CASSALFKGHGYTF
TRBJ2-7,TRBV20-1,CSARDPSGRPLSSYGQYF
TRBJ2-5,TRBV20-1,CSAGLGAETQYF
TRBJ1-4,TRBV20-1,CSAGGYGEKLFF
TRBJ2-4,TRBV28,CASRNPGLAKNIQYF
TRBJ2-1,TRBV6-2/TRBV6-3,CASSYFGGVEQFF